The 12 T cell receptor beta chains in this list originate from one sample, sequenced in a study of tumor and adjacent non-tumor tissue in lung cancer. A modified ARM-PCR protocol with three rounds of nested PCR amplified TCRbeta. TCRdb analysed the multiplex PCR reads with MiXCR anew, one entry per CDR3 protein. Counted here are 94,000 or so distinct CDR3 sequences, roughly three quarters occurring once; the ten biggest clones make up roughly a fifth. The template was RNA from unsorted bulk tissue. This non-tumor lung sample came from over 3 cm beyond the tumor edge. Material: distant non-tumor lung tissue. The receptors were gathered from a woman aged 45-60 years with non-small cell lung cancer.

The chain joins TRBV20-1 to TRBJ2-3, with 9 nucleotides matching TRBD2. Unmatched junction bases numbered 12, after V lost 4 bases and J lost 7 bases. The CDR3 has 15 residues. The germline gives CDR1 DFQATT, CDR2 SNEGSKA (reference sequence). CDR3 sequence: CSAKRAGGSTNTQYF. CDR3 bases: TGCAGTGCTAAAAGGGCGGGAGGGAGTACAAATACGCAGTATTTT.

Details on this clonotype: At one end the junction does not follow the germline gene, possibly because of a read error. This chain links TRBV4-2 with TRBJ1-5, with D uncertain. Per the germline V gene, CDR1 is LGHNA and CDR2 is YNFKEQ. The CDR3 has 15 residues. The CDR3 sequence: CASSQDIAINKPQHF. The CDR3 DNA is TGTGCCAGCAGCCAAGACATCGCTATCAATAAGCCCCAGCATTTT.

On this clonotype: At one boundary the junction diverges from the germline segment, which might be a read error. This chain links TRBV6-5 with TRBJ2-2; 7 nucleotides line up with TRBD1. CDR1 and CDR2 from the germline V gene are MNHEY and SVGAGI. This CDR3 is 15 amino acids long. CDR3 loop: CASSNTGAWSGELFF. CDR3 nucleotides: TGTGCCAGCAGTAATACAGGGGCCTGGTCCGGGGAGCTATTTTTT.

Note on this clonotype: A much larger clonotype is one base distant, so this may be a read error. The chain has TRBV30 and TRBJ2-1, with a tentative D call TRBD1 (6 bases). The CDR3 loop spans 13 amino acids. Germline CDR1 GTSNPN, CDR2 SVGIG (reference sequence). CDR3 amino acids: CAWSVQGHNKQFF. In nucleotides, the CDR3 is TGTGCCTGGAGTGTACAGGGCCACAATAAGCAGTTCTTC.

In its sample, this clonotype was seen once. In this CDR3 the conserved last residue, phenylalanine or tryptophan, is missing, so a read error is likely. The chain has TRBV12-3 or TRBV12-4 and TRBJ1-5; D not resolved. Trimming shortened V by 1 base and J by 3 bases, and 7 bases separated the two germline ends. The CDR3 consists of 14 residues. The CDR3 DNA sequence: TGTGCCAGCAGTTTAGTGGATAACAATCAGCCCCAGCATTCC. This encodes CASSLVDNNQPQHS.

The rearrangement links TRBV11-2 to TRBJ2-7, with 11 bases matching TRBD2. V shed 9 bases and J 7 bases; nucleotides not matched to a gene: 20. Germline CDR1 is SGHAT and CDR2 is FQNNGV. This CDR3 has 17 amino acids. The CDR3 region is CASSPRISGRALWEQYF. Written as DNA, the CDR3 is TGTGCCAGTAGTCCCCGGATTAGCGGGAGGGCATTGTGGGAGCAGTACTTC.

The genes are TRBV11-3 and TRBJ2-1, with TRBD2 matching over 8 bases. This CDR3 spans 17 amino acids. The J segment lost 16 bases and the V segment lost 1 base, leaving 21 bases of the junction unmatched. Germline lookup yields CDR1 SGHNT and CDR2 YENEEA. For the CDR3, the DNA is TGTGCCAGCAGCTTAGGGACTAGCAGCAGCTCCCACAATGAACAATTCTTC. This sequence encodes CASSLGTSSSSHNEQFF.

This clonotype qualifies as medium-sized. V usage is TRBV6-5 and J usage is TRBJ2-2; possible D gene TRBD2, 5 bases. Deletions cut 6 bases from V and 3 bases from J, with 11 bases between. This CDR3 comprises 14 residues. Germline V gives CDR1 MNHEY, CDR2 SVGAGI. CDR3 sequence (DNA): TGTGCCAGCAGAGGCGGGTTGGACACCGGGGAGCTGTTTTTT. As protein: CASRGGLDTGELFF.

The chain is built from TRBV6-1 and TRBJ1-5; unclear D gene. The J call could be wrong; TRBJ2-3 is a better fit for the DNA end. The CDR3 is 11 residues long. CDR1 and CDR2 (germline): MNHNS, SASEGT. CDR3 sequence reads: CANTSTGPQYF. For the CDR3, the DNA is TGTGCCAACACTTCAACCGGGCCCCAGTATTTT.

This chain links TRBV11-3 with TRBJ2-1; a weak D match, TRBD2 (6 bases). With 1 base removed from V and 6 bases from J, the gap between germline ends came to 19 bases. The CDR3 covers 17 residues. From germline, CDR1 is SGHNT and CDR2 YENEEA. The CDR3 coding sequence is TGTGCCAGCAGCTTAGGTACTAGCAGCAGCGCCTGCAATGAGCAGTTCTTC. It encodes CASSLGTSSSACNEQFF.

Notes on this clonotype: Likely a read error: the CDR3 ends without its conserved phenylalanine or tryptophan. The chain carries TRBV5-1 and TRBJ2-7, with D tentatively TRBD1 or TRBD2 (5 bases each). Germline CDR1 SGHRS, CDR2 YFSETQ. This CDR3 contains 17 residues. CDR3 sequence reads: CVSSQVGLGVRDYEQYY. CDR3 in DNA: TGCGTCAGCAGCCAGGTTGGACTGGGGGTTCGGGACTACGAGCAGTACTAC.

A single count supports this clonotype. Its ends do not fully match the called genes, so a read error is possible. The V call is TRBV6-2 or TRBV6-3, the J call TRBJ2-3; no reliable D call. This CDR3 is 14 amino acids long. Germline V gene sequence: CDR1 MNHEY, CDR2 SVGEGT. Here the CDR3 reads CASSYSISADTRYF. CDR3 bases: TGTGCCAGCAGTTACTCGATCTCTGCAGATACGCGGTATTTT.